The 22 T cell receptor beta chains in this list originate from one sample, sequenced in a study of T cells in Graves' hyperthyroidism and ophthalmopathy. RNA transcripts served as the template for amplifying TCR beta CDR3 regions. Researchers ran a first-round RT-PCR on the TCR CDR3 using the HTBI primer set. Each CDR3 protein gets one entry after TCRdb re-called the multiplex PCR reads with MiXCR. The sample has around 350,000 distinct CDR3 sequences; about 18% are singletons. The sequenced sample was blood. The receptors were gathered from a woman aged 18 to 35 with Graves' hyperthyroidism.

This clonotype was observed a handful of times. The chain links TRBV2 to TRBJ1-5; 7 bases match TRBD1. This CDR3 has 16 amino acids. Losses at the gene ends were 2 bases for V and 6 bases for J; bases not matched to a gene: 10. Germline lookup yields CDR1 SNHLY and CDR2 FYNNEI. The CDR3 loop reads CASSEQGVGGGQPQHF. CDR3 DNA sequence: TGTGCCAGCAGTGAACAGGGGGTAGGTGGCGGTCAGCCCCAGCATTTT.

This clonotype was detected ten times or more. The chain couples TRBV6-5 to TRBJ2-7, with no clear D. The germline gives CDR1 MNHEY, CDR2 SVGAGI. This CDR3 has 15 residues. Trimming took off 3 bases at V and 0 bases at J, with 12 bases between the two ends. CDR3 sequence: CASSYGYGSSYEQYF. The DNA for the CDR3 is TGTGCCAGCAGTTATGGGTACGGAAGCTCCTACGAGCAGTACTTC.

This clonotype was picked up many times. The V call is TRBV6-5, the J call TRBJ1-2; a weak D match, TRBD1 (6 bases). The V and J ends lost 4 bases and 5 bases respectively, with 23 bases between them. The germline CDR1 and CDR2 sequences are MNHEY and SVGAGI. The CDR3 runs to 17 residues. CDR3 sequence (DNA): TGTGCCAGCAGTTGCTCGAAGGGGGGAACGTTTATTTATGGCTACACCTTC. This gives the protein CASSCSKGGTFIYGYTF.

This clonotype has at least ten counts. The CDR3 bases are TGTGCCAGCAGTTACGACAGGGACAACGGCTACACCTTC. As protein: CASSYDRDNGYTF. V gene TRBV6-5 combines with J gene TRBJ1-2; 7 bases are a match to TRBD1. Germline trimming cut 2 bases from V and 8 bases from J; bases unmatched to any gene: 5. This CDR3 is built from 13 residues. CDR1 and CDR2 (germline): MNHEY, SVGAGI.

This clonotype has at least ten counts. The CDR3 loop is CASSQDQQGPAKNIQYF. CDR3 in DNA: TGCGCCAGCAGCCAAGATCAACAGGGGCCAGCCAAAAACATTCAGTACTTC. The chain joins TRBV4-1 to TRBJ2-4; 7 bases map to TRBD1. V was clipped by 0 bases and J by 0 bases; unmatched bases: 5. Looked up from germline, CDR1 is MGHRA and CDR2 is YSYEKL. The CDR3 extends over 17 amino acids.

This clonotype was observed at least ten times. The CDR3 loop is CASSQGGGGYTF. DNA of the CDR3: TGTGCCAGCAGCCAAGGAGGCGGGGGCTACACCTTC. The chain is built from TRBV4-2 and TRBJ1-2; the D is unclear. This CDR3 spans 12 amino acids. The V and J ends lost 1 base and 8 bases respectively, with 8 bases between them. CDR1 and CDR2 (germline): LGHNA, YNFKEQ.

This clonotype has ten or more counts. This rearrangement joins TRBV10-3 to TRBJ2-2; D gene unclear. The CDR3 loop spans 13 amino acids. Trimming cost V 6 bases and J 5 bases, with 10 bases left between them. CDR1 is ENHRY, CDR2 SYGVKD, per germline. The CDR3, as DNA: TGTGCCATCAGCCGTGAAATGACCGGGGAGCTGTTTTTT. The encoded protein is CAISREMTGELFF.

This clonotype was counted at least ten times. The gene calls are TRBV7-9 and TRBJ2-5; TRBD2 matches 7 bases. Germline V lookup: CDR1 SEHNR, CDR2 FQNEAQ (reference sequence). This CDR3 spans 14 amino acids. J was trimmed by 2 bases and V by 5 bases; bases with no gene match: 5. The CDR3 DNA is TGTGCCAGCAGCCCCGTGGGAGGGCAAGAGACCCAGTACTTC. It codes for CASSPVGGQETQYF.

This clonotype was picked up many times. The V and J genes are TRBV28 and TRBJ2-6, with 11 bases aligning to TRBD1. Germline values: CDR1 MDHEN, CDR2 SYDVKM. The V segment lost 7 bases and the J segment 0 bases; nucleotides outside the gene matches: 8. The CDR3 contains 18 residues. The CDR3 DNA reads as TGTGCCAGCACCTTAGCGGGACAGGGGGGCTCTGGGGCCAACGTCCTGACTTTC. Translated, it gives CASTLAGQGGSGANVLTF.

The chain uses TRBV6-1 and TRBJ2-7; 7 bases are a match to TRBD2. The CDR3 runs to 16 residues. Unmatched junction bases numbered 13, after V lost 6 bases and J lost 2 bases. The germline CDR1 and CDR2 sequences are MNHNS and SASEGT. The CDR3 is CASRGGSQVVPYEQYF. Written as DNA, the CDR3 is TGTGCCAGCAGGGGGGGGTCGCAGGTCGTCCCCTACGAGCAGTACTTC.

This clonotype has a count of ten or more. The CDR3 spells CASSSGGRTGGVAEAFF. The CDR3 DNA sequence: TGTGCCAGCAGCTCAGGGGGCCGGACAGGGGGCGTCGCTGAAGCTTTCTTT. This chain uses TRBV11-1 with TRBJ1-1; 11 bases match TRBD1. CDR1 is SGHAT and CDR2 is FQDESV in the germline V gene (reference sequence). The CDR3 is 17 amino acids. After removal of 4 bases from V and 6 bases from J, the junction contained 13 bases not matched to a gene.

The table lists this clonotype with a few counts. The rearrangement links TRBV12-3 or TRBV12-4 to TRBJ2-2; 11 bases match TRBD1. The CDR3 length is 16 residues. Trimming at V came to 7 bases and at J to 6 bases, leaving 10 bases not matched to a gene. The CDR3 region is CASILGGQGVAGELFF. The CDR3 nucleotides are TGTGCCAGCATTCTTGGGGGACAGGGGGTCGCCGGGGAGCTGTTTTTT.

The CDR3 region is CASSASGVYGYTF. The CDR3 DNA is TGTGCCAGCAGCGCTTCAGGAGTCTATGGCTACACCTTC. The chain combines TRBV13 with TRBJ1-2; D gene ambiguous. The V gene's germline CDR1 is PRHDT and CDR2 FYEKMQ (reference sequence). The CDR3 consists of 13 residues. Trimming removed 5 bases from V and 4 bases from J, with 11 bases in between.

The gene calls are TRBV2 and TRBJ2-5; D unclear. Deletions cut 4 bases from V and 2 bases from J, with 8 bases between. This CDR3 is 13 amino acids long. CDR1 and CDR2 (germline): SNHLY, FYNNEI. CDR3 in amino acids: CASSVGLQETQYF. CDR3 DNA sequence: TGTGCCAGCAGTGTTGGTTTGCAAGAGACCCAGTACTTC. Looking up the rest from reference TRBV2 and TRBJ2-5 gives the full variable domain: EPEVTQTPSHQVTQMGQEVILRCVPISNHLYFYWYRQILGQKVEFLVSFYNNEISEKSEIFDDQFSVERPDGSNFTLKIRSTKLEDSAMYFCASSVGLQETQYFGPGTRLLVL.

This clonotype was seen a handful of times. The chain combines TRBV3-1 with TRBJ1-6, with D unresolved. This CDR3 has 11 amino acids. V lost 0 bases and J 10 bases, leaving 1 base between the germline ends. The germline V gene encodes CDR1 LGHDT and CDR2 YNNKEL (reference sequence). The CDR3, as DNA: TGTGCCAGCAGCCAAGAATCACCCCTCCACTTT. It codes for CASSQESPLHF.

This clonotype was counted many times. The chain joins TRBV20-1 to TRBJ2-5; no firm D call. Trimming removed 4 bases from V and 5 bases from J, with 14 bases in between. This CDR3 has 13 residues. In germline, CDR1 is DFQATT, CDR2 SNEGSKA (reference sequence). CDR3 in DNA: TGCAGTGCTACCCCCCCCCGTAGGGAGACCCAGTACTTC. This gives the protein CSATPPRRETQYF.

This clonotype was counted ten times or more. The genes are TRBV6-5 and TRBJ1-2; D uncertain. V was trimmed by 0 bases and J by 0 bases, leaving 11 bases between them. CDR3 length: 16 amino acids. The germline V gene encodes CDR1 MNHEY and CDR2 SVGAGI. This CDR3 is CASSYSGFLPNYGYTF. The DNA for the CDR3 is TGTGCCAGCAGTTACTCCGGATTCCTCCCTAACTATGGCTACACCTTC.

This clonotype occurred many times. V and J are TRBV5-1 and TRBJ1-1, with D possibly matching TRBD1 (5 bases). V was clipped by 0 bases and J by 6 bases, with 12 bases between them. CDR1 and CDR2 (germline): SGHRS, YFSETQ. There are 14 residues in the CDR3. The CDR3 DNA reads as TGCGCCAGCAGCTTGGTGGGGGGAATCGCTGAAGCTTTCTTT. Its protein is CASSLVGGIAEAFF.

V is TRBV3-1 and J is TRBJ2-7, with D hard to call. The CDR3 contains 14 residues. Between the trimmed V and J ends, which lost 2 bases and 7 bases, there was a span of 15 bases. Per the germline V gene, CDR1 is LGHDT and CDR2 is YNNKEL (reference sequence). CDR3 in amino acids: CASSQYGPEREQYF. CDR3 sequence (DNA): TGTGCCAGCAGCCAATACGGACCTGAGAGGGAGCAGTACTTC.

The J gene is TRBJ2-2, the V gene TRBV4-1; no firm D call. This CDR3 spans 15 amino acids. Per germline, CDR1 MGHRA and CDR2 YSYEKL. V lost 1 base and J 1 base, leaving 7 bases between the germline ends. The CDR3 region has the DNA TGCGCCAGCAGCCAAGTTTCCGGGAACACCGGGGAGCTGTTTTTT. Its protein product is CASSQVSGNTGELFF.

This clonotype was seen many times. The J gene is TRBJ1-1, the V gene TRBV3-1; D is perhaps TRBD1 (5 bases). CDR3 length: 17 amino acids. Germline CDR1 LGHDT, CDR2 YNNKEL (reference sequence). V was trimmed by 0 bases and J by 0 bases, leaving 14 bases between them. The CDR3 sequence is CASSQEIMRGMNTEAFF. As DNA, the CDR3 is TGTGCCAGCAGCCAAGAGATTATGCGGGGGATGAACACTGAAGCTTTCTTT. The whole variable domain, remainder taken from reference TRBV3-1 and TRBJ1-1, is DTAVSQTPKYLVTQMGNDKSIKCEQNLGHDTMYWYKQDSKKFLKIMFSYNNKELIINETVPNRFSPKSPDKAHLNLHINSLELGDSAVYFCASSQEIMRGMNTEAFFGQGTRLTVV.

This clonotype was observed many times. The rearrangement joins TRBV28 to TRBJ1-3; possibly TRBD1 for D (5 bases). The CDR3 is made up of 15 amino acids. The germline V gene encodes CDR1 MDHEN and CDR2 SYDVKM. Between the trimmed V and J ends, which lost 3 bases and 1 base, there was a span of 10 bases. The CDR3 spells CASSLRGVSGNTIYF. The CDR3, as DNA: TGTGCCAGCAGTTTGAGGGGAGTTTCTGGAAACACCATATATTTT. Full variable domain (outside the CDR3, taken from reference TRBV28 and TRBJ1-3): DVKVTQSSRYLVKRTGEKVFLECVQDMDHENMFWYRQDPGLGLRLIYFSYDVKMKEKGDIPEGYSVSREKKERFSLILESASTNQTSMYLCASSLRGVSGNTIYFGEGSWLTVV.